The rows below give T cell receptor beta chains drawn from one sample of a study of blood T cell repertoires in COVID-19. The data were produced by immunoSEQ multiplex PCR, yet TCRdb's version contains in-frame clones alone and is incomplete. The table includes some 300,000 clones, around nine tenths detected once. The sequencing input was peripheral blood. The source is a man between 70 and 80 years old with acute or convalescent COVID-19. Both conserved end residues are part of each CDR3. D genes are given only for firm matches. Size tells how often a clone was seen (once, few, many) or the class of an expanded clone, and some rows leave it out.

V: TRBV19; J: TRBJ1-2; D: TRBD1; size: NA; CDR3: CASTPTGTYGYTF; DNA: TGTGCCAGTACCCCGACAGGGACCTATGGCTACACCTTC
V: TRBV2; J: TRBJ1-2; D: NA; size: NA; CDR3: CASNGGGGVYGYTF; DNA: TGTGCCAGCAACGGAGGAGGAGGGGTTTATGGCTACACCTTC
V: TRBV5-4; J: TRBJ2-7; D: TRBD2; size: NA; CDR3: CASSLAGAGISYEQYF; DNA: TGTGCCAGCAGCTTGGCTGGAGCGGGGATATCCTACGAGCAGTACTTC
V: TRBV12-3/TRBV12-4; J: TRBJ2-2; D: NA; size: few; CDR3: CASGLIPQSGVF; DNA: TGTGCCAGCGGACTTATACCTCAATCAGGGGTCTTT
V: TRBV3-1/TRBV3-2; J: TRBJ1-6; D: TRBD1; size: NA; CDR3: CASSQSGQVFDSPLHF; DNA: TGTGCCAGCAGCCAATCGGGACAGGTCTTCGATTCACCCCTCCACTTT
V: TRBV5-1; J: TRBJ1-4; D: NA; size: few; CDR3: CASSLGRGTNEKLFF; DNA: TGCGCCAGCAGCTTGGGAAGGGGAACTAATGAAAAACTGTTTTTT
V: TRBV5-1; J: TRBJ2-2; D: TRBD2; size: NA; CDR3: CASSPRTSPNMNTGELFF; DNA: TGCGCCAGCAGCCCAAGGACTAGCCCGAATATGAACACCGGGGAGCTGTTTTTT
V: TRBV19; J: TRBJ2-2; D: NA; size: NA; CDR3: CASSNPLPILNTGELFF; DNA: TGTGCCAGTAGTAATCCCCTACCTATACTGAACACCGGGGAGCTGTTTTTT
V: TRBV28; J: TRBJ2-7; D: TRBD2; size: NA; CDR3: CASSDTSGNYYEQYF; DNA: TGTGCCAGCAGCGATACTAGCGGGAACTACTACGAGCAGTACTTC
V: TRBV4-3; J: TRBJ1-4; D: TRBD1; size: NA; CDR3: CASSQSGQGGNEKLFF; DNA: TGCGCCAGCAGCCAAAGTGGACAGGGAGGGAATGAAAAACTGTTTTTT